This is a list of T cell receptor beta chains from one sample in a study of Ad26.COV2.S vaccination and SARS-CoV-2 variants. The protocol was immunoSEQ multiplex PCR, while the TCRdb copy is restricted to in-frame clones and leaves out a portion. The sample has more than 250,000 clones; 80% to 90% are singletons. The specimen was peripheral blood, collected in a trial of Ad26.COV2.S vaccine versus placebo. Receptors originate from a person aged 18 to 59 who received the Ad26.COV2.S COVID-19 vaccine or a placebo. CDR3s include the opening cysteine and the closing phenylalanine or tryptophan. A D gene is named only where the DNA matches it firmly. Where a row states a size, it is once, few, many or the class of an expanded clone; other rows omit it.

clone size	V gene	D gene	J gene	CDR3 DNA	CDR3 protein
-	TRBV3-1/TRBV3-2	TRBD1	TRBJ2-7	TGTGCCAGCAGCCAACCCGGGACAGGGCGGCAGTACTTC	CASSQPGTGRQYF
-	TRBV7-2	-	TRBJ2-3	TGTGCCAGCAGCTTAAACCCCCCTAGTGCCATCACAGATACGCAGTATTTT	CASSLNPPSAITDTQYF
-	TRBV4-2	TRBD2	TRBJ2-1	TGTGCCAGCAGCGCGGGGGGGCTCTACAATGAGCAGTTCTTC	CASSAGGLYNEQFF
-	TRBV3-1/TRBV3-2	TRBD2	TRBJ2-7	TGTGCCAGCAGCCAGTTACTAGCGTGGGACGAGCAGTACTTC	CASSQLLAWDEQYF
once	TRBV18	-	TRBJ1-2	TGTGCCAGCTCATCTACAGGGTATGGGAACTATGGCTACACCTTC	CASSSTGYGNYGYTF
-	TRBV19	-	TRBJ2-1	TGTGCCAGCCGACAGGAACCTTTCAATGAGCAGTTCTTC	CASRQEPFNEQFF
-	TRBV27	-	TRBJ2-7	TGTGCCAGCAGTTTTTCCGAGCAGTACTTC	CASSFSEQYF
-	TRBV5-4	-	TRBJ1-1	TGTGCCAGCAGCGCGAACAGGATGAACACTGAAGCTTTCTTT	CASSANRMNTEAFF
-	TRBV5-1	TRBD1	TRBJ1-1	TGCGCCAGCAGCTTGGTAGGGACAGACACTGAAGCTTTCTTT	CASSLVGTDTEAFF
once	TRBV7-2	-	TRBJ2-5	TGTGCCAGCAGCTTATCAATCTCCCTCCCACCGCGGGAGACCCAGTACTTC	CASSLSISLPPRETQYF
-	TRBV7-2	-	TRBJ2-5	TGTGCCAGCAGCTTGCGGGGGCGGGAGACCCAGTACTTC	CASSLRGRETQYF
-	TRBV19	-	TRBJ1-1	TGTGCCAGTAGCCTGGGCTCCATGAACACTGAAGCTTTCTTT	CASSLGSMNTEAFF
-	TRBV7-9	-	TRBJ1-2	TGTGCCAGCAGCTTTGTGGAAGCTAACTATGGCTACACCTTC	CASSFVEANYGYTF
-	TRBV7-9	-	TRBJ2-7	TGTGCCAGCAGCTTAGATGTCACGTCCTACGAGCAGTACTTC	CASSLDVTSYEQYF
-	TRBV5-1	TRBD2	TRBJ2-7	TGCGCCAGCACCCAGGGAGGGAGTAACGAGCAGTACTTC	CASTQGGSNEQYF
-	TRBV12-3/TRBV12-4	-	TRBJ1-2	TGTGCCAGCATCCTCAGAGGGGGGAGTCGCTACACCTTC	CASILRGGSRYTF
-	TRBV9	TRBD1	TRBJ1-1	TGTGCCAGCAGCCCAGAAGGGGGCTTGAACACTGAAGCTTTCTTT	CASSPEGGLNTEAFF
-	TRBV7-9	-	TRBJ2-7	TGTGCCAGCAGCTTCCGGGACACCTACGAGCAGTACTTC	CASSFRDTYEQYF
-	TRBV9	-	TRBJ2-2	TGTGCCAGCAGCGGAGGTCCCGACAGATCGAACACCGGGGAGCTGTTTTTT	CASSGGPDRSNTGELFF
-	TRBV7-2	-	TRBJ1-2	TGTGCCAGCAGCTTTTCTGAGACAGGCTATGGCTACACCTTC	CASSFSETGYGYTF
-	TRBV19	-	TRBJ2-7	TGTGCCAGTAGTATGGAAGGGGGTTACGAGCAGTACTTC	CASSMEGGYEQYF
-	TRBV25-1	TRBD1	TRBJ2-5	TGTGCCAGCAGTGGAACAGGGGGCTGGGAGACCCAGTACTTC	CASSGTGGWETQYF
few	TRBV27	-	TRBJ1-1	TGTGCCAGCAGTTTCCGGATTCGGGACACTGAAGCTTTCTTT	CASSFRIRDTEAFF
-	TRBV18	-	TRBJ1-5	TGTGCCAGCTCACCAACACAGCGTTGGGGCCAGCATTTT	CASSPTQRWGQHF
-	TRBV29-1	-	TRBJ2-5	TGCAGCGTTGCTCCCCGGATGAGGGAGACCCAGTACTTC	CSVAPRMRETQYF
-	TRBV4-2	-	TRBJ1-5	TGTGCCAGCAGCCAAGCCCGTCCGGGAATAGGCAATCAGCCCCAGCATTTT	CASSQARPGIGNQPQHF
-	TRBV21-1	-	TRBJ2-5	TGTGCCAGCAGCAAAGTCGGGACTAGCGGGAACCAAGAGACCCAGTACTTC	CASSKVGTSGNQETQYF
-	TRBV27	-	TRBJ2-7	TGTGCCAGCAGTTTAAAGCCTTATTCCTACGAGCAGTACTTC	CASSLKPYSYEQYF
-	TRBV30	-	TRBJ2-6	TGTGCCTGGAGTGTGTCGGGAGCTGGGGCCAACGTCCTGACTTTC	CAWSVSGAGANVLTF
-	TRBV5-1	TRBD1	TRBJ1-1	TGCGCCAGCAGCTTGTTACCAGGGGGTGGGAACACTGAAGCTTTCTTT	CASSLLPGGGNTEAFF
-	TRBV27	-	TRBJ1-2	TGTGCCAGCAGCTTCGGGGCTAACTATGGCTACACCTTC	CASSFGANYGYTF
-	TRBV11-2	TRBD2	TRBJ2-3	TGTGCCAGCAGCTCAACGGGACTAGCGGGAGGTGGGAGCACAGATACGCAGTATTTT	CASSSTGLAGGGSTDTQYF
-	TRBV6-1	-	TRBJ1-6	TGTGCCAGCAGTGAGGGCAGGGGCCATAATTCACCCCTCCACTTT	CASSEGRGHNSPLHF
once	TRBV10-3	-	TRBJ1-6	TGTGCCATCAGTGAGTCTACGGGGACAACTTATTCACCCCTCCACTTT	CAISESTGTTYSPLHF
-	TRBV11-2	-	TRBJ1-4	TGTGCCAGCAGCTTATCGGACAGAGCAACTAATGAAAAACTGTTTTTT	CASSLSDRATNEKLFF
-	TRBV5-1	TRBD2	TRBJ2-3	TGCGCCAGCAGCTCGGGACTAGCGGGAGGTACAGATACGCAGTATTTT	CASSSGLAGGTDTQYF
few	TRBV7-2	-	TRBJ2-3	TGTGCCAGCAGCCGCCGGGGGGCCTTCACAGATACGCAGTATTTT	CASSRRGAFTDTQYF
-	TRBV5-6	TRBD2	TRBJ2-3	TGTGCCAGCAGCACCTTTAGCCTAGCGGATCCCGGGGATACGCAGTATTTT	CASSTFSLADPGDTQYF
-	TRBV7-7	-	TRBJ1-1	TGTGCTAGCAGCTTAGTTCTCGGGGTTTTGGCTGAAGCTTTCTTT	CASSLVLGVLAEAFF
-	TRBV19	-	TRBJ2-7	TGTGCCAGTAGTCTCGACAGCACCACCTACGAGCAGTACTTC	CASSLDSTTYEQYF
few	TRBV4-2	-	TRBJ1-5	TGTGCCAGCAGCCAAGGGGCTACAAAAACCCCCCAAAATCAGCCCCAGCATTTT	CASSQGATKTPQNQPQHF
-	TRBV30	TRBD1	TRBJ1-5	TGTGCCTGGAACAGGGGGCCCAGCAATCAGCCCCAGCATTTT	CAWNRGPSNQPQHF
-	TRBV28	TRBD1	TRBJ2-1	TGTGCCAGCCCCCCCCACACAGGGGAAGGTTCGTACAATGAGCAGTTCTTC	CASPPHTGEGSYNEQFF
-	TRBV5-8	TRBD1	TRBJ1-4	TGTGCCAGCAGCCCCGACAGGGGGCGGGGTGAAAAACTGTTTTTT	CASSPDRGRGEKLFF
-	TRBV7-9	TRBD1	TRBJ1-1	TGTGCCAGCAGCTCTACCCGGACAGGGTGGACTGAAGCTTTCTTT	CASSSTRTGWTEAFF
once	TRBV25-1	TRBD1	TRBJ1-2	TGTGCCAGCAGTGAGGGACAGGGGTGGGGTGACTATGGCTACACCTTC	CASSEGQGWGDYGYTF
-	TRBV7-2	-	TRBJ2-1	TGTGCCAGCAGCTTAGCTGGTCACAATGAGCAGTTCTTC	CASSLAGHNEQFF
-	TRBV27	TRBD2	TRBJ2-1	TGTGCCAGCAGTTCTTCTCTTAGCGGGAGTGGGAATGAGCAGTTCTTC	CASSSSLSGSGNEQFF
once	TRBV6-6	TRBD1	TRBJ2-7	TGTGCCAGCAGTTCCCCCGGGACAGCCCCCTACGAGCAGTACTTC	CASSSPGTAPYEQYF
-	TRBV27	-	TRBJ2-1	TGTGCCAGCAGTCCATCTAACTACAATGAGCAGTTCTTC	CASSPSNYNEQFF
-	TRBV7-8	-	TRBJ1-1	TGTGCCAGCAGCCTGCAGGGGTTCGAAGCTTTCTTT	CASSLQGFEAFF
-	TRBV12-5	-	TRBJ2-5	TGTGCTAGTGGTTCGGGGGCGGGAGAGACCCAGTACTTC	CASGSGAGETQYF
-	TRBV7-9	-	TRBJ2-4	TGTGCCAGCAGTCGGAGAGGGGAAAACATTCAGTACTTC	CASSRRGENIQYF